This paragraph reports one T cell receptor beta chain. Its antigen remains undetermined. No much larger clonotype is one base removed from it; base qualities were not supplied. Libraries were made using 5' RACE. The sample was run on a NextSeq 500. In the TCR library protocol, unique molecular identifiers were attached to individual cDNA molecules to correct for PCR bias and sequencing error. TCR alpha and beta chains were both sequenced, and the abundances of alpha and beta sequences in each sample were closely correlated with each other. The original pipeline was this. Decombinator V4 was used to annotate the V gene, J gene and CDR3 of the TCR sequences. TCRs were defined as expanded if a significant change between any two time points was detected under a Poisson model with p below 0.0001. TCR abundances were normalised to the total number of TCRs sequenced per sample and expressed as counts per million. TRAV1-2 paired with TRAJ12, TRAJ20 or TRAJ33 defined MAIT TCRs, while TRAV10 paired with TRAJ18 defined iNKT TCRs. VDJdb, accessed 1 November 2021, was searched for CMV, EBV and SARS-CoV-2 annotated TCRs, excluding TCRs annotated for multiple antigens. TCRdb trimmed the raw reads at Q25, called clones with MiXCR and kept productive beta chains. For every CDR3 protein sequence, its rows merge into one entry that carries the most common genes and DNA. These V and J calls are TCRdb output, not the study's own analysis. The sample contains more than 80,000 distinct CDR3 sequences, around a sixth of them found a single time. Clones ranked in the top ten supply roughly 1.3% of the sample.

Set within a cohort of healthcare workers in London, UK, this nested case-control study involved weekly PCR testing of nasopharyngeal swabs along with blood sampling. Between 23 and 31 March 2020, the week of the UK lockdown, healthcare workers were enrolled and then followed up weekly for as long as 16 weeks. Including cysteine and phenylalanine, the CDR3 has 16 amino acids. Only the CDR3 DNA stays, 48 bases, in frame from base 1. V is shortened by 7 bases, J by 2 bases, and the region joining them spans 21 bases. The germline V gene yields MGHRA for CDR1 and YSYEKL for CDR2. This record comes from a study of early T cells in non-severe SARS-CoV-2 infection (dated by TCRdb to the early 2020s). The study in broad terms: TCR sequencing used bulk RNA from unsorted whole blood, so alpha and beta chains could not be paired.

Findings and caveats that apply to the study as a whole: VDJdb matching was skewed toward anti-spike CD8 responses and likely underestimated virus-specific expansions by missing private and CD4 specificities.

The TCR originated in an adult who was a healthcare worker with PCR-confirmed SARS-CoV-2 infection or an uninfected control (not recorded which). Sequences were obtained from whole blood. This chain is built from TRBV4-1 and TRBJ2-7; the best D guess is TRBD2, with 5 bases matching. The DNA is as follows: TGCGCCAGCAACCCCCGATTCCTGGGAGCGCCCTACGAGCAGTACTTC. It specifies CASNPRFLGAPYEQYF.